One and the same sample provided the 6 T cell receptor beta chains below, sequenced in a study of blood T cells in healthy people across ages. Alongside a J-beta primer mix, a sample-barcoded 5' primer served in a second PCR lasting 7 to 11 cycles. MiXCR, applied by TCRdb to the 5' RACE reads, yields one record per CDR3 protein. The sample lists 1.5 million to 2 million distinct CDR3 sequences, about 35% occurring once. Sequenced material: blood. The receptors were sampled from a woman between 25 and 40 years old in good health.

The rearrangement uses TRBV20-1 and TRBJ1-2; D may be TRBD1 (6 bases). Germline lookup yields CDR1 DFQATT and CDR2 SNEGSKA (reference sequence). With 5 bases removed from V and 4 bases from J, the gap between germline ends came to 14 bases. The CDR3 contains 13 residues. CDR3 loop: CSAGRQARYGYTF. CDR3 nucleotide sequence: TGCAGTGCTGGCAGACAGGCCCGCTATGGCTACACCTTC.

This clonotype was found many times. The chain combines TRBV11-2 with TRBJ2-7; no clear D gene. Per germline, CDR1 SGHAT and CDR2 FQNNGV. Trimming pared 5 bases from V and 5 bases from J, leaving 10 bases between. The length of the CDR3 is 12 residues. This chain's CDR3 is CASSLAVNEQYF. CDR3 sequence (DNA): TGTGCCAGCAGCCTTGCGGTGAACGAGCAGTACTTC.

The count of this clonotype is one. This rearrangement joins TRBV20-1 to TRBJ2-4; D is ambiguous. The CDR3 totals 15 residues. Germline loops: CDR1 DFQATT, CDR2 SNEGSKA (reference sequence). DNA of the CDR3: TGCAGCACCAGACACGAGAGCTTAGCCAAAAACATTCAGTACTTC. Its translation is CSTRHESLAKNIQYF.

This chain uses TRBV4-2 with TRBJ1-5; 9 nucleotides align to TRBD1. Germline lookup yields CDR1 LGHNA and CDR2 YNFKEQ. CDR3 length: 15 residues. With 4 bases clipped from V and 7 bases from J, the junction kept 8 bases outside the gene matches. The CDR3 is CASSPGTGQVQPQHF. CDR3 DNA sequence: TGTGCCAGCAGCCCCGGGACAGGGCAGGTGCAGCCCCAGCATTTT.

In DNA form, the CDR3 reads TGTGCCAGCAGCCAAAGGGCGGCAGATAATGAAGCTTTCTTT. This codes for CASSQRAADNEAFF. This sequence joins TRBV3-1 and TRBJ1-1, with unresolved D. V lost 2 bases, J lost 7 bases, and 14 bases lay in between. The CDR3 contains 14 residues. The germline V gene encodes CDR1 LGHDT and CDR2 YNNKEL (reference sequence).

The V call is TRBV3-1, the J call TRBJ1-2; no clear D. The CDR3 runs 15 residues. The germline V gene has CDR1 LGHDT and CDR2 YNNKEL (reference sequence). Trimming cost V 5 bases and J 2 bases, with 15 bases left between them. The CDR3 sequence is CASSTIKTVNYGYTF. The CDR3 DNA sequence: TGTGCCAGCAGCACGATAAAAACGGTGAACTATGGCTACACCTTC. Filled out from reference TRBV3-1 and TRBJ1-2, the complete variable domain reads DTAVSQTPKYLVTQMGNDKSIKCEQNLGHDTMYWYKQDSKKFLKIMFSYNNKELIINETVPNRFSPKSPDKAHLNLHINSLELGDSAVYFCASSTIKTVNYGYTFGSGTRLTVV.